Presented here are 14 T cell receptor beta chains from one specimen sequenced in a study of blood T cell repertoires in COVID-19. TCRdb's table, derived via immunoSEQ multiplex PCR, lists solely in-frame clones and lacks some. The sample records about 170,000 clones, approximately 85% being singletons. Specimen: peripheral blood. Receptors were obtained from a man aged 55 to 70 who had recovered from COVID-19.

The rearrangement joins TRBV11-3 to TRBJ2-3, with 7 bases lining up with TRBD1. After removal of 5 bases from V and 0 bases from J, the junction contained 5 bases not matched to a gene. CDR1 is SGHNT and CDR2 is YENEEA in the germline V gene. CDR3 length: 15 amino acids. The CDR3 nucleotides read TGTGCCAGCAGCCCCGGGGACAGAAGCACAGATACGCAGTATTTT. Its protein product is CASSPGDRSTDTQYF.

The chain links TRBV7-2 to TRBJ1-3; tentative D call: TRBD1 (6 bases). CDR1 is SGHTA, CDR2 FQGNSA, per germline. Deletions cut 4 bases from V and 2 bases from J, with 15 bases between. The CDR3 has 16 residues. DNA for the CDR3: TGTGCCAGCAGCTCCCAACAGGGAAGCCCTGGAAACACCATATATTTT. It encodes CASSSQQGSPGNTIYF.

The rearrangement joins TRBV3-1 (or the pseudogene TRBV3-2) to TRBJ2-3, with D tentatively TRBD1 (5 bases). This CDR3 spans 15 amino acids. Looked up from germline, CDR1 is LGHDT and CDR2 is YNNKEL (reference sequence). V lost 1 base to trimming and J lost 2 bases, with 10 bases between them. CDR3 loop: CASSQARQPTDTQYF. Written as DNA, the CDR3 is TGTGCCAGCAGCCAAGCTCGACAGCCCACAGATACGCAGTATTTT.

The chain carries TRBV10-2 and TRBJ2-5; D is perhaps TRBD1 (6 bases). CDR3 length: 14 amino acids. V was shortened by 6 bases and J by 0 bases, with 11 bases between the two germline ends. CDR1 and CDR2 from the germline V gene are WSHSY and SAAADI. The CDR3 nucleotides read TGCGCCAGCAGCCTGACAGGCTACCAAGAGACCCAGTACTTC. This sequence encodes CASSLTGYQETQYF.

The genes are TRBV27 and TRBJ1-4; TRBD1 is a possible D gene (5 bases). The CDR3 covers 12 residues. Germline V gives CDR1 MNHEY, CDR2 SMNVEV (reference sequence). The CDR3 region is CATGGEGEKLFF. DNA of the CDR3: TGTGCAACCGGGGGAGAGGGTGAAAAACTGTTTTTT.

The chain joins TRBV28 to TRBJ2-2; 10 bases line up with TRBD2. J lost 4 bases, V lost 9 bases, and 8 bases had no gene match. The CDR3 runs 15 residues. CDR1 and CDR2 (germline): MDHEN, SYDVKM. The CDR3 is CASTSGGEGTGELFF. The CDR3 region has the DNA TGTGCCAGTACCAGCGGGGGGGAGGGCACCGGGGAGCTGTTTTTT.

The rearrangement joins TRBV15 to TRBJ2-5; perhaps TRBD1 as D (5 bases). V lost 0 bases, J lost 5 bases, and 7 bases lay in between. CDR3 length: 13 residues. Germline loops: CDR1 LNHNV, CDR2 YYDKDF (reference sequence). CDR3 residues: CATSRDRQETQYF. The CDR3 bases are TGTGCCACCAGCAGAGATCGACAGGAGACCCAGTACTTC.

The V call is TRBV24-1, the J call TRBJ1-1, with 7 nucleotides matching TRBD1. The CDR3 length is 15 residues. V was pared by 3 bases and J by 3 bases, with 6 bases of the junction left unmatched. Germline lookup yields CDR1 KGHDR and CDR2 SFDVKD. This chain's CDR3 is CATSDSQGVYTEAFF. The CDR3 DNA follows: TGTGCCACCAGTGATAGCCAGGGGGTCTACACTGAAGCTTTCTTT.

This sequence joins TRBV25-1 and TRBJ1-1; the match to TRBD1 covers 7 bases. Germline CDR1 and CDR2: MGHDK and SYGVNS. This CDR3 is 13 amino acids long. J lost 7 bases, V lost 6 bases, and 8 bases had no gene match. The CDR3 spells CASSERGRVEAFF. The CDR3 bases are TGTGCCAGCAGCGAGAGGGGGCGCGTTGAAGCTTTCTTT.

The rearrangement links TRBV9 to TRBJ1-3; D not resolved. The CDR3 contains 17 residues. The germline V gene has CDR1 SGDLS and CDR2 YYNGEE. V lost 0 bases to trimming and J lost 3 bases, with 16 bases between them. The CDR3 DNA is TGTGCCAGCAGCGTAGATTACAGCGGGCAAGGTGGAAACACCATATATTTT. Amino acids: CASSVDYSGQGGNTIYF.

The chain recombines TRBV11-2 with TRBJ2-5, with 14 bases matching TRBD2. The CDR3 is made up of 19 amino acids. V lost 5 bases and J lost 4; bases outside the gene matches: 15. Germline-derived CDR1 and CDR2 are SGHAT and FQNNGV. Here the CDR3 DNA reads TGTGCCAGCAGCAAAAAGGGGCGACTAGCGGGGGGGCTATTAGAGACCCAGTACTTC. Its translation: CASSKKGRLAGGLLETQYF.

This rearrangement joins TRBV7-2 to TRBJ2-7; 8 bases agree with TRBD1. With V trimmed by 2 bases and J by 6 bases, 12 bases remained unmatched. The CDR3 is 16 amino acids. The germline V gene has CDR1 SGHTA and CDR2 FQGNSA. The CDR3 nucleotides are TGTGCCAGCAGCTTAATTGGGGGACAGGTCAGCGGCGAGCAGTACTTC. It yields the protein CASSLIGGQVSGEQYF.

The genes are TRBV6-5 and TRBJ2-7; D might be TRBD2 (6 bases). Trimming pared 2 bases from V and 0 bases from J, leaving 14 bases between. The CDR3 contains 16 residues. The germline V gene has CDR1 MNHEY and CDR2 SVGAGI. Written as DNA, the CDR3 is TGTGCCAGCAGTTACAGTCGGACACTAGCCTCCTACGAGCAGTACTTC. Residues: CASSYSRTLASYEQYF.

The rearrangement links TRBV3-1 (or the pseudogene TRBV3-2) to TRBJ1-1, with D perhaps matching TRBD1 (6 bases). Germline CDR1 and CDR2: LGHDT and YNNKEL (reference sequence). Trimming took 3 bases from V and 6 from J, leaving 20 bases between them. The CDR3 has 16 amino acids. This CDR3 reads CASSQRGVGEGAEAFF. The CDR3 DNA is TGTGCCAGCAGCCAGAGGGGGGTGGGGGAGGGAGCTGAAGCTTTCTTT.